This is a list of T cell receptor beta chains from one sample in a study of shared clonotypes between healthy human individuals. Produced via immunoSEQ multiplex PCR; TCRdb's table is partial and in-frame only. The repertoire has approximately 940,000 clones, around three quarters of them found once; the top ten carry around 1.4%. The source material was memory CD4+ T cells sorted from blood. The receptors originated from a man younger than 35 in good health. Both conserved end residues are part of each CDR3. D genes are given only for firm matches. Rows may omit the clone size; those that give it use once, few, many or a size class.

>NA|TRBV2|TRBJ1-1|NA
CASSPEKLNTEAFF
TGTGCCAGCAGTCCTGAAAAACTGAACACTGAAGCTTTCTTT
>NA|TRBV10-3|TRBJ1-1|NA
CAITQDRGNTEAFF
TGTGCCATCACCCAAGACCGGGGGAACACTGAAGCTTTCTTT
>NA|TRBV5-1|TRBJ2-3|NA
CASSRTGYTDTQYF
TGCGCCAGCAGCCGAACGGGTTACACAGATACGCAGTATTTT
>NA|TRBV5-1|TRBJ1-1|once
CASSLDGEFYTEAFF
TGCGCCAGCAGCTTGGACGGGGAGTTCTACACTGAAGCTTTCTTT
>NA|TRBV5-6|TRBJ1-2|NA
CASSLLTATLYGYTF
TGTGCCAGCAGCTTGCTAACTGCAACCCTCTATGGCTACACCTTC
>NA|TRBV19|TRBJ1-5|NA
CASSIRGRGQPQHF
TGTGCCAGTAGTATACGGGGGAGGGGTCAGCCCCAGCATTTT
>NA|TRBV2|TRBJ2-1|NA
CASKGRGAKWNEQFF
TGTGCCAGCAAGGGCCGGGGGGCCAAGTGGAATGAGCAGTTCTTC
>TRBD1|TRBV11-2|TRBJ2-4|NA
CASSLKGTDRGYF
TGTGCCAGCAGCTTAAAGGGTACCGACAGGGGCTACTTC
>NA|TRBV11-1|TRBJ2-2|NA
CASRGQGSNTGELFF
TGTGCCAGCAGGGGCCAGGGGTCGAACACCGGGGAGCTGTTTTTT
>TRBD1|TRBV19|TRBJ1-6|few
CASSILDRLNSPLHF
TGTGCCAGTAGTATTCTGGACAGGTTGAATTCACCCCTCCACTTT